Below, 27 T cell receptor beta chains from the same sample are listed, as sequenced in a study of T and B cells in COVID-19 patients. Each TRB amplification used roughly 250-550 ng of genomic DNA from blood. BIOMED2 TRB-A/B primer pools were used in multiplex TRB PCR. From the multiplex PCR reads, TCRdb called clonotypes with MiXCR, one entry per CDR3 protein. The sample includes about 8,000 distinct CDR3 sequences, 28% of them seen just once. Material: blood. The receptors derive from a human donor who had recovered from COVID-19.

This clonotype is labeled as large. V and J are TRBV29-1 and TRBJ2-2; no clear D gene. CDR3 length: 14 residues. V was clipped by 6 bases and J by 0 bases, with 11 bases between them. Germline V gene sequence: CDR1 SQVTM, CDR2 ANQGSEA. CDR3 sequence reads: CSVVGSANTGELFF. CDR3 in DNA: TGCAGCGTGGTAGGAAGCGCGAACACCGGGGAGCTGTTTTTT.

The chain links TRBV30 to TRBJ1-1; D remains ambiguous. The CDR3 extends over 12 amino acids. Trimming removed 5 bases at V and 2 bases at J, with 9 bases between. Germline V lookup: CDR1 GTSNPN, CDR2 SVGIG (reference sequence). The CDR3 loop is CAWSDGNTEAFF. In DNA form, the CDR3 reads TGTGCCTGGTCGGACGGTAACACTGAAGCTTTCTTT.

J is TRBJ2-2 and V is TRBV19, with 12 bases fitting TRBD2. The CDR3 length is 17 residues. V shed 3 bases and J 1 base; nucleotides not matched to a gene: 3. Germline values: CDR1 LNHDA, CDR2 SQIVND (reference sequence). Here the CDR3 reads CASSIRGLAGNTGELFF. The CDR3 DNA is TGTGCCAGTAGTATTCGGGGACTAGCGGGGAACACCGGGGAGCTGTTTTTT.

By its share, this clonotype is medium-sized. The chain uses TRBV6-4 and TRBJ2-1; a weak D match, TRBD2 (5 bases). Germline CDR1 MRHNA, CDR2 SNTAGT. Trimming pared 0 bases from V and 6 bases from J, leaving 12 bases between. The CDR3 loop spans 15 amino acids. The CDR3 coding sequence is TGTGCCAGCAGTGACTCGGCCGGGGAGAGCAATGAGCAGTTCTTC. Translation: CASSDSAGESNEQFF.

This chain links TRBV15 with TRBJ2-1; TRBD2 aligns across 7 bases. This CDR3 contains 17 residues. V gave up 0 bases and J gave up 7 bases; unmatched junction bases: 12. Germline CDR1 reads LNHNV; CDR2 reads YYDKDF (reference sequence). For the CDR3, the DNA is TGTGCCACCAGCAGAGATCAGACACAGCGGGGCCTTAATGAGCAGTTCTTC. Its translation is CATSRDQTQRGLNEQFF.

This clonotype was seen a few times. The V call is TRBV7-9, the J call TRBJ2-7; D gene unclear. Germline CDR1 is SEHNR and CDR2 is FQNEAQ (reference sequence). The CDR3 totals 11 residues. V lost 3 bases to trimming and J lost 6 bases, with 6 bases between them. This CDR3 reads CASSLYSEQYF. CDR3 nucleotide sequence: TGTGCCAGCAGCTTGTACTCCGAGCAGTACTTC.

This chain links TRBV5-1 with TRBJ2-5; 9 nucleotides agree with TRBD1. With 2 bases clipped from V and 5 bases from J, the junction kept 4 bases outside the gene matches. Germline lookup yields CDR1 SGHRS and CDR2 YFSETQ. CDR3 size: 14 residues. In DNA, the CDR3 is TGCGCCAGCAGCTTACAGGGGGCTCGGGAGACCCAGTACTTC. Protein product: CASSLQGARETQYF. Variable domain in full (rest from reference TRBV5-1 and TRBJ2-5): KAGVTQTPRYLIKTRGQQVTLSCSPISGHRSVSWYQQTPGQGLQFLFEYFSETQRNKGNFPGRFSGRQFSNSRSEMNVSTLELGDSALYLCASSLQGARETQYFGPGTRLLVL.

This clonotype was seen many times. This chain connects TRBV13 to TRBJ1-2; no clear D gene. V was clipped by 0 bases and J by 4 bases, with 12 bases between them. The CDR3 contains 15 residues. CDR1 and CDR2 (germline): PRHDT, FYEKMQ (reference sequence). CDR3 residues: CASSLGLGTFYGYTF. The CDR3 coding sequence is TGTGCCAGCAGCTTAGGTTTGGGAACATTCTATGGCTACACCTTC.

This sequence joins TRBV6-5 and TRBJ1-2, with D perhaps matching TRBD1 (5 bases). The CDR3 sequence is 17 residues long. The germline CDR1 and CDR2 sequences are MNHEY and SVGAGI. Trimming stripped 6 bases from V and 8 bases from J, with 28 bases between. CDR3 protein: CASRTGTSGGTQGGYTF. CDR3 DNA sequence: TGTGCCAGCAGGACCGGGACTAGCGGGGGGACGCAGGGCGGCTACACCTTC.

This clonotype came up a few times. This sequence joins TRBV10-3 and TRBJ1-2; D gene unclear. Germline loops: CDR1 ENHRY, CDR2 SYGVKD. Trimming stripped 3 bases from V and 2 bases from J, with 10 bases between. This CDR3 is 14 amino acids long. CDR3 loop: CAISDPFENYGYTF. In nucleotides, the CDR3 is TGTGCCATCAGTGACCCCTTTGAGAACTATGGCTACACCTTC.

Relative to its sample, this clonotype is medium-sized. The rearrangement joins TRBV30 to TRBJ2-4; 10 bases agree with TRBD1. The CDR3 totals 19 residues. J lost 0 bases, V lost 0 bases, and 11 bases had no gene match. Germline-derived CDR1 and CDR2 are GTSNPN and SVGIG (reference sequence). The CDR3: CAWSVRTGGIFLAKNIQYF. The CDR3 DNA follows: TGTGCCTGGAGTGTACGGACAGGGGGGATCTTTCTAGCCAAAAACATTCAGTACTTC.

This clonotype has a single count. The chain is built from TRBV7-2 and TRBJ2-2; TRBD2 aligns across 7 bases. CDR1 is SGHTA and CDR2 is FQGNSA in the germline V gene. Germline trimming cut 6 bases from V and 5 bases from J; bases unmatched to any gene: 6. The CDR3 extends over 14 amino acids. In nucleotides, the CDR3 is TGTGCCAGCAGGGGGGGGGGGTTTACCGGGGAGCTGTTTTTT. This translates into CASRGGGFTGELFF. Variable domain in full (rest from reference TRBV7-2 and TRBJ2-2): GAGVSQSPSNKVTEKGKDVELRCDPISGHTALYWYRQSLGQGLEFLIYFQGNSAPDKSGLPSDRFSAERTGGSVSTLTIQRTQQEDSAVYLCASRGGGFTGELFFGEGSRLTVL.

This sequence joins TRBV10-3 and TRBJ2-1; 13 bases are shared with TRBD2. The V gene end was trimmed by 4 bases and the J gene end by 5 bases; junction bases not matched to a gene: 5. The CDR3 sequence is 16 residues long. Per germline, CDR1 ENHRY and CDR2 SYGVKD. Written as DNA, the CDR3 is TGTGCCATCAGTGCTCGTACTAGCGGGGGGGACAATGAGCAGTTCTTC. Amino acid sequence: CAISARTSGGDNEQFF.

The chain couples TRBV5-4 to TRBJ1-1; TRBD1 is a possible D gene (6 bases). The CDR3 has 13 residues. V gave up 4 bases and J gave up 1 base, with 8 bases separating them. Germline CDR1 and CDR2: SGHNT and YYREEE (reference sequence). The chain's CDR3 is CASSRGRNTEAFF. DNA for the CDR3: TGTGCCAGCAGCAGGGGGAGGAACACTGAAGCTTTCTTT.

This clonotype is deemed medium-sized (0.01 to 0.1%). The rearrangement links TRBV13 to TRBJ2-1, with no clear D. The V gene lost 5 bases and the J gene lost 3 bases, with 14 bases spanning the gap. This CDR3 comprises 15 residues. CDR1 and CDR2 from the germline V gene are PRHDT and FYEKMQ (reference sequence). CDR3 nucleotide sequence: TGTGCCAGCAGCCCTCTGGGGATCATCTACAATGAGCAGTTCTTC. This gives the protein CASSPLGIIYNEQFF. Looking up the rest from reference TRBV13 and TRBJ2-1 gives the full variable domain: AAGVIQSPRHLIKEKRETATLKCYPIPRHDTVYWYQQGPGQDPQFLISFYEKMQSDKGSIPDRFSAQQFSDYHSELNMSSLELGDSALYFCASSPLGIIYNEQFFGPGTRLTVL.

This clonotype was detected once. The chain employs TRBV28 and TRBJ1-1, with a tentative D call TRBD1 (6 bases). V was clipped by 2 bases and J by 2 bases, with 12 bases between them. Germline assignment: CDR1 MDHEN and CDR2 SYDVKM. This CDR3 comprises 15 residues. The CDR3 loop is CASSLGGPGNTEAFF. CDR3 bases: TGTGCCAGCAGTTTAGGGGGGCCTGGAAACACTGAAGCTTTCTTT.

This clonotype is labeled as medium-sized. The chain recombines TRBV5-5 with TRBJ2-7, with D possibly matching TRBD2 (7 bases). The CDR3 is made up of 16 amino acids. The V gene's germline CDR1 is SGHKS and CDR2 YYEKEE (reference sequence). The V gene lost 3 bases and the J gene lost 0 bases, with 16 bases spanning the gap. CDR3 bases: TGTGCCAGCAGCTCCAAACAGGGAGGGAGCTCCTACGAGCAGTACTTC. Residues: CASSSKQGGSSYEQYF. The variable domain in full, completed from reference TRBV5-5 and TRBJ2-7, reads DAGVTQSPTHLIKTRGQQVTLRCSPISGHKSVSWYQQVLGQGPQFIFQYYEKEERGRGNFPDRFSARQFPNYSSELNVNALLLGDSALYLCASSSKQGGSSYEQYFGPGTRLTVT.

The sample holds many counts of this clonotype. The chain combines TRBV24-1 with TRBJ2-2; TRBD1 agrees at 7 bases. Germline assignment: CDR1 KGHDR and CDR2 SFDVKD. J gave up 3 bases and V 3 bases, and 3 bases lay outside the gene matches. There are 15 residues in the CDR3. The CDR3 sequence: CATSDEGAHTGELFF. CDR3 nucleotide sequence: TGTGCCACCAGTGATGAGGGGGCCCACACCGGGGAGCTGTTTTTT.

By frequency in the sample, this clonotype is medium-sized. J is TRBJ2-7 and V is TRBV29-1; D may be TRBD1 or TRBD2 (5 bases each). The CDR3 loop spans 14 amino acids. The germline gives CDR1 SQVTM, CDR2 ANQGSEA. The V end was cut by 2 bases, the J end by 6 bases, with 17 bases between. Here the CDR3 reads CSVEPWGAGIEQYV. DNA for the CDR3: TGCAGCGTTGAACCATGGGGAGCAGGGATCGAGCAGTACGTC.

By share, this clonotype counts as medium-sized. The gene calls are TRBV5-5 and TRBJ2-7; D remains unclear. Per germline, CDR1 SGHKS and CDR2 YYEKEE (reference sequence). Deletions cut 4 bases from V and 0 bases from J, with 2 bases between. This CDR3 comprises 11 residues. The CDR3 is CASSPSYEQYF. The DNA of the CDR3 is TGTGCCAGCAGCCCCTCCTACGAGCAGTACTTC.

In this sample, this clonotype is medium-sized. The gene calls are TRBV5-4 and TRBJ1-4; the match to TRBD1 covers 9 bases. The V gene's germline CDR1 is SGHNT and CDR2 YYREEE (reference sequence). V lost 3 bases and J lost 7; bases outside the gene matches: 7. CDR3 size: 15 residues. In nucleotides, the CDR3 is TGTGCCAGCAGCTCTCCGGACAGGGGTTTTGAAAAACTGTTTTTT. Translating it yields CASSSPDRGFEKLFF.

This clonotype is medium-sized by share. CDR3 loop: CASRMLPRLAGGLPYNEQFF. DNA of the CDR3: TGTGCCAGCCGGATGTTACCTCGGCTAGCGGGGGGACTGCCCTACAATGAGCAGTTCTTC. V and J are TRBV6-5 and TRBJ2-1, with 11 bases aligning to TRBD2. Trimming removed 8 bases from V and 2 bases from J; junction bases left unmatched: 20. Germline V gene data show CDR1 as MNHEY and CDR2 as SVGAGI. The CDR3 runs 20 residues.

This clonotype is categorized as medium-sized. The chain has TRBV13 and TRBJ2-5; 9 bases line up with TRBD1. The CDR3 runs to 14 residues. The germline gives CDR1 PRHDT, CDR2 FYEKMQ (reference sequence). The V gene end was trimmed by 5 bases and the J gene end by 4 bases; junction bases not matched to a gene: 5. Here the CDR3 DNA reads TGTGCCAGCAGCCCGGGACAGGGAAGAGAGACCCAGTACTTC. Its translation: CASSPGQGRETQYF.

In this sample, this clonotype turned up a few times. V and J are TRBV6-5 and TRBJ1-1; unclear D gene. V was shortened by 5 bases and J by 1 base, with 11 bases between the two germline ends. Germline CDR1 is MNHEY and CDR2 is SVGAGI. This CDR3 contains 14 residues. This CDR3 reads CASSVKSQNTEAFF. In DNA form, the CDR3 reads TGTGCCAGCAGTGTTAAATCCCAGAACACTGAAGCTTTCTTT.

This clonotype showed up just a few times. The genes are TRBV6-2 or TRBV6-3 and TRBJ1-6; unclear D gene. The CDR3 runs 17 residues. Germline-derived CDR1 and CDR2 are MNHEY and SVGEGT. Trimming took 0 bases from V and 4 from J, leaving 13 bases between them. This CDR3 is CASSYSFPASYNSPLHF. CDR3 DNA sequence: TGTGCCAGCAGTTACTCGTTTCCAGCATCTTATAATTCACCCCTCCACTTT.

A remark on this clonotype: One end of the junction does not line up with germline, which may come from a read error. The chain carries TRBV11-1 and TRBJ1-1; TRBD1 agrees at 7 bases. This CDR3 is built from 14 residues. The germline V gene has CDR1 SGHAT and CDR2 FQDESV (reference sequence). The CDR3 spells CASSQDRDSTEAFF. The CDR3 nucleotides are TGCGCCAGCAGCCAAGACAGGGATTCCACTGAAGCTTTCTTT.

The V and J genes are TRBV5-4 and TRBJ2-7; tentatively, D is TRBD2 (7 bases). V shed 2 bases and J shed 5 bases, with 20 bases lying between them. Germline V lookup: CDR1 SGHNT, CDR2 YYREEE (reference sequence). The CDR3 sequence is 16 residues long. CDR3 DNA sequence: TGTGCCAGCAGCTTTGGGGGCAGCGGGGCGTTTAACGAGCAGTACTTC. Its protein product is CASSFGGSGAFNEQYF.